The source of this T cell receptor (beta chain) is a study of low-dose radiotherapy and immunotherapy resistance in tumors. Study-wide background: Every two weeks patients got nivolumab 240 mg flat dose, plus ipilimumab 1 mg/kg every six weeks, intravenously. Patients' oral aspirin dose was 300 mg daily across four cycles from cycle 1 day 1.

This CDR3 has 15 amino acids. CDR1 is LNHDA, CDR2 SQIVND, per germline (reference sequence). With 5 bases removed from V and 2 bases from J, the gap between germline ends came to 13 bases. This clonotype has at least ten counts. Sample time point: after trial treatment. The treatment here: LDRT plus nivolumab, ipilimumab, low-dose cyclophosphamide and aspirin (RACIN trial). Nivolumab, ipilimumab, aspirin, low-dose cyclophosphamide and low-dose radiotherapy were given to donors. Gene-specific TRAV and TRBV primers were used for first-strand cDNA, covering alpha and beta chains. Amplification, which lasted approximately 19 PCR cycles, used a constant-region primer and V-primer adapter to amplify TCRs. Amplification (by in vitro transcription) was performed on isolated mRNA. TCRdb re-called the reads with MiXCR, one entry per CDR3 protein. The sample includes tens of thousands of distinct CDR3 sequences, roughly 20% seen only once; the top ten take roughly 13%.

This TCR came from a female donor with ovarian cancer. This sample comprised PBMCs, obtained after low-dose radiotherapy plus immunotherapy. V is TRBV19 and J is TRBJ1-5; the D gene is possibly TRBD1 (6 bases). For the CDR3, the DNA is TGTGCCAGTAGTTTCAGGGGCGGACGCAATCAGCCCCAGCATTTT. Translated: CASSFRGGRNQPQHF. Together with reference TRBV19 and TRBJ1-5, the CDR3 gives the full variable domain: DGGITQSPKYLFRKEGQNVTLSCEQNLNHDAMYWYRQDPGQGLRLIYYSQIVNDFQKGDIAEGYSVSREKKESFPLTVTSAQKNPTAFYLCASSFRGGRNQPQHFGDGTRLSIL.